This T cell receptor beta chain was documented in a study of shared clonotypes between healthy human individuals. Study background: Three plates were used per donor for CD4 naive, three for CD4 memory, two for CD8 naive and one for CD8 memory.

Only in-frame clones appear in the TCRdb table, and some are missing; sequencing was by immunoSEQ multiplex PCR. The sample contains around 2,100,000 clones, 85% to 95% of which appear only once. Naive CD8 populations comprised CD45RO-negative cells positively selected for CCR7, excluding terminally differentiated effector memory CD45RA+ cells. This clone was recorded a few times. There are 13 residues in the CDR3. The germline CDR1 and CDR2 sequences are ENHRY and SYGVKD. V gave up 8 bases and J gave up 3 bases, with 14 bases separating them. This rearrangement joins TRBV10-3 to TRBJ2-7, with D perhaps TRBD1 (6 bases). Specimen: naive CD8+ T cells sorted from blood. This TCR was sampled from a man younger than 30 in good health. CDR3 sequence reads: CAIRQETFYEQYF. For the CDR3, the DNA is TGTGCCATCCGACAGGAGACCTTCTACGAGCAGTACTTC.